This TCR beta chain was retrieved from a study of cytomegalovirus exposure and HLA in healthy donors. Findings and limits, study-wide: HLA alleles were associated with 17,000 or so TCR beta sequences in a later analysis at 0.05 false discovery rate.

Germline CDR1 is SGDLS and CDR2 is YYNGEE. This CDR3 comprises 15 residues. V was clipped by 4 bases and J by 4 bases; unmatched bases: 7. Regarding this clone: Its antigen is unknown.

Both 60 Vbeta primers and 13 Jbeta primers went into the PCR. Repertoires were generated with immunoSEQ multiplex PCR, while TCRdb's copy carries only in-frame clones and drops some. The sample holds some 84,000 clones. The sequenced sample was PBMCs. The clonotype originates from a man in his fifties in good health and CMV-seronegative. The chain is built from TRBV9 and TRBJ2-3, with 9 bases identical to TRBD1. Written as DNA, the CDR3 is TGTGCCAGCAGCTCTCAGGGACAGGGTTCAGATACGCAGTATTTT. Amino acids: CASSSQGQGSDTQYF.